The clone carrying this T cell receptor (beta chain) came up a few times. V lost 5 bases and J 0 bases, leaving 11 bases between the germline ends. The V gene's germline CDR1 is DFQATT and CDR2 SNEGSKA (reference sequence). This CDR3 region has 13 residues. The source of the sample is a study of T-cell reconstitution after alpha-beta-depleted transplantation in children. Unique molecular identifiers featured in how the TCRbeta library was prepared. MiXCR, applied by TCRdb to the PCR reads, yields one record per CDR3 protein. The top ten clones hold 14% of a sample with more than 500,000 distinct CDR3 sequences, approximately 10% of them seen once.

The source was PBMCs, mostly from graft donor cells, collected 180 days after TCRalphabeta/CD19-depleted stem cell transplant. The chain employs TRBV20-1 and TRBJ2-7, with a weak D call TRBD2 (5 bases). The clonotype comes from a female patient aged 2-15 years who had a stem cell transplant for aplastic anemia, so the T cells may come from the graft donor. The CDR3 nucleotides are TGCAGTGCTGTTCTAGCACCCTCCTACGAGCAGTACTTC. It specifies CSAVLAPSYEQYF.